The 5 T cell receptor beta chains presented below share a single source sample, sequenced in a study of T cell repertoires in ileal Crohn's disease. Sequencing was performed with immunoSEQ multiplex PCR; in TCRdb, only in-frame clones are kept and a portion is missing. The sample has 14,000 or so clones; around 82% are singletons. The sample taken for sequencing was ileal tissue. The receptors were sampled from an adult with Crohn's disease.

The V gene is TRBV19, the J gene TRBJ1-5; 12 bases align to TRBD1. Unmatched junction bases numbered 2, after V lost 6 bases and J lost 5 bases. Per germline, CDR1 LNHDA and CDR2 SQIVND (reference sequence). CDR3 length equals 14 residues. As DNA, the CDR3 is TGTGCCAGTAGGGGACAGGGGGCCGATCAGCCCCAGCATTTT. Residues: CASRGQGADQPQHF. The full variable domain, completed using reference TRBV19 and TRBJ1-5, is DGGITQSPKYLFRKEGQNVTLSCEQNLNHDAMYWYRQDPGQGLRLIYYSQIVNDFQKGDIAEGYSVSREKKESFPLTVTSAQKNPTAFYLCASRGQGADQPQHFGDGTRLSIL.

V usage is TRBV5-4 and J usage is TRBJ2-7, with TRBD2 identical over 9 bases. This CDR3 has 14 residues. Germline values: CDR1 SGHNT, CDR2 YYREEE (reference sequence). Trimming took 4 bases from V and 3 from J; bases not matched to a gene: 5. The CDR3 coding sequence is TGTGCCAGCAGCCCGACTAGCGGCCTCTACGAGCAGTACTTC. This gives the protein CASSPTSGLYEQYF.

The genes are TRBV6-6 and TRBJ2-3, with D possibly being TRBD1 (6 bases). Germline V CDR1 and CDR2: MNHNY, SVGAGI (reference sequence). Trimming took 7 bases from V and 1 from J, leaving 12 bases between them. This CDR3 comprises 14 residues. The CDR3 nucleotides are TGTGCCAGCACAGGGGCCTGGGGCACAGATACGCAGTATTTT. Translation: CASTGAWGTDTQYF.

DNA of the CDR3: TGTGCCGGAGGGCCTAGCGGCTCCTACGAGCAGTACTTC. Its translation: CAGGPSGSYEQYF. This chain links TRBV30 with TRBJ2-5, with 7 bases identical to TRBD2. The DNA end lines up better with TRBJ2-7; the J call may be wrong. CDR3 length: 13 amino acids. Germline V gene lookup returns CDR1 GTSNPN and CDR2 SVGIG (reference sequence).

The chain carries TRBV5-1 and TRBJ1-2; TRBD1 aligns across 7 bases. Trimming at V came to 1 base and at J to 3 bases, leaving 3 bases not matched to a gene. Germline V gene sequence: CDR1 SGHRS, CDR2 YFSETQ. This CDR3 is built from 14 residues. CDR3 amino acids: CASSLRGTDYGYTF. In DNA form, the CDR3 reads TGCGCCAGCAGCTTGAGGGGGACAGACTATGGCTACACCTTC. Together with reference TRBV5-1 and TRBJ1-2, the CDR3 gives the full variable domain: KAGVTQTPRYLIKTRGQQVTLSCSPISGHRSVSWYQQTPGQGLQFLFEYFSETQRNKGNFPGRFSGRQFSNSRSEMNVSTLELGDSALYLCASSLRGTDYGYTFGSGTRLTVV.